This T cell receptor beta chain was identified during a study of T-cell memory formation after mild COVID-19. TCR alpha and TCR beta cDNA libraries carrying sample barcodes and UMIs came from 5'RACE with constant-segment primers. MiXCR, applied by TCRdb to the 5' RACE reads, yields one record per CDR3 protein. This table holds hundreds of thousands of distinct CDR3 sequences, 17% found once. Study findings and constraints: Nothing showed for sure that second-wave clones peaking on day 37 were SARS-CoV-2 specific. Day 15 to 85 contractors were CD4/CD8 balanced; later expanders leaned CD4+. Clones that contracted clustered mainly in CM and EM if CD4+ and in EMRA if CD8+.

This clonotype was counted ten times or more. The antigen is undetermined. The germline CDR1 and CDR2 sequences are SGHVS and FNYEAQ. The CDR3 length is 15 residues. The germline V and J ends were trimmed by 5 bases and 1 base, with 14 bases remaining between them. The genes are TRBV7-6 and TRBJ2-5, with D hard to call. The source is an adult woman who had mild COVID-19 (a few samples of this study predate the infection). Cell type and time point are not known. What was sequenced was PBMCs or a T cell subset sorted from them (not recorded which). The CDR3 bases are TGTGCCAGCAGCCAAGAAGAGCGCTCCCAAGAGACCCAGTACTTC. It codes for CASSQEERSQETQYF.